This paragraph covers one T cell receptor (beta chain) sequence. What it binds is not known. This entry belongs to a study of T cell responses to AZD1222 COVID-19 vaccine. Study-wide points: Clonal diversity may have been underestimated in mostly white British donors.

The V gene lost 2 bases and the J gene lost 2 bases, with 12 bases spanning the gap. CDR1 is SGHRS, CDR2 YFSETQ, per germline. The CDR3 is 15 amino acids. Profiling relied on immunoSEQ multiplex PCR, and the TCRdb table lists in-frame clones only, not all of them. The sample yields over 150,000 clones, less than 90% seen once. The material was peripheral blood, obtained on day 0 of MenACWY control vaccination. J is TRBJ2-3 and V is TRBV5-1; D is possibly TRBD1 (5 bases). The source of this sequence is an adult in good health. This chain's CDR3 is CASSFRGADTDTQYF. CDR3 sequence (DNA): TGCGCCAGCAGCTTTAGGGGCGCCGACACAGATACGCAGTATTTT.